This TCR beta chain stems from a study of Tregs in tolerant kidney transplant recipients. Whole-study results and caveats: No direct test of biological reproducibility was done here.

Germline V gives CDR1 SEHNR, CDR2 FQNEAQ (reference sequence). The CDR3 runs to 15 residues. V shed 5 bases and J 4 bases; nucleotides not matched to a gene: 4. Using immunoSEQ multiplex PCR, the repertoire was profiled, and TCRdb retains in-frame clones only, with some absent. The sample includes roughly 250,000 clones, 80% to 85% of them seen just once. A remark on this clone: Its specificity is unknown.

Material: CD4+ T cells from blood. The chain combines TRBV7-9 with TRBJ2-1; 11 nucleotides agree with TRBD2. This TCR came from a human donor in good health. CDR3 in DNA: TGTGCCAGCAGCGCCGGGACTAGCGGATACAATGAGCAGTTCTTC. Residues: CASSAGTSGYNEQFF.